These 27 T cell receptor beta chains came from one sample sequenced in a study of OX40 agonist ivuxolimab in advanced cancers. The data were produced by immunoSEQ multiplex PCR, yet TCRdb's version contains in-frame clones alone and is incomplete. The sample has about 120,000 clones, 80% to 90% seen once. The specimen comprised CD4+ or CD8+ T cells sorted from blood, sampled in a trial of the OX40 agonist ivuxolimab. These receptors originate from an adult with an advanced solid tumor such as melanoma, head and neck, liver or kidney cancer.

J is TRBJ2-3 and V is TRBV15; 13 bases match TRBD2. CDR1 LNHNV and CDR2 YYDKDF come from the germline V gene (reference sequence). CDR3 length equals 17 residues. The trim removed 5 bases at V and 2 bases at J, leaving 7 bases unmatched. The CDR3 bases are TGTGCCACCAGCCCAGGACTAGCGGGGGTTCACACAGATACGCAGTATTTT. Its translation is CATSPGLAGVHTDTQYF.

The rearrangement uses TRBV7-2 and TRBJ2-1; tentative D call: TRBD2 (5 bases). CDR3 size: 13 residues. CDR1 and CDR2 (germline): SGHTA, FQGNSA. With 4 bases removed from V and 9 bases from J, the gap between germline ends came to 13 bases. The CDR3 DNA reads TGTGCCAGCAGCTCCGGACCCGAGGGTGAGCAGTTCTTC. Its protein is CASSSGPEGEQFF.

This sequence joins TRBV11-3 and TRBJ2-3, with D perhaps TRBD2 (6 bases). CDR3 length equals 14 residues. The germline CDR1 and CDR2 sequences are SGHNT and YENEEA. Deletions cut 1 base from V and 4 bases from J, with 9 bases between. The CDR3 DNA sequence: TGTGCCAGCAGCTTAGGGGAGCGGGCAGATACGCAGTATTTT. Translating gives CASSLGERADTQYF. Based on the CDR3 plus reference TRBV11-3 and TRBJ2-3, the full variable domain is EAGVVQSPRYKIIEKKQPVAFWCNPISGHNTLYWYLQNLGQGPELLIRYENEEAVDDSQLPKDRFSAERLKGVDSTLKIQPAELGDSAVYLCASSLGERADTQYFGPGTRLTVL.

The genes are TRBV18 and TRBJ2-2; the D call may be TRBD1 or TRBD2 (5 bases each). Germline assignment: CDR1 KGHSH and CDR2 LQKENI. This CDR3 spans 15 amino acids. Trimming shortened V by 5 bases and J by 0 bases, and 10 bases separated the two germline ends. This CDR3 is CASSSGTANTGELFF. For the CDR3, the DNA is TGTGCCAGCTCATCTGGGACGGCGAACACCGGGGAGCTGTTTTTT. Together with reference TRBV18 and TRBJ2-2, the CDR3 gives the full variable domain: NAGVMQNPRHLVRRRGQEARLRCSPMKGHSHVYWYRQLPEEGLKFMVYLQKENIIDESGMPKERFSAEFPKEGPSILRIQQVVRGDSAAYFCASSSGTANTGELFFGEGSRLTVL.

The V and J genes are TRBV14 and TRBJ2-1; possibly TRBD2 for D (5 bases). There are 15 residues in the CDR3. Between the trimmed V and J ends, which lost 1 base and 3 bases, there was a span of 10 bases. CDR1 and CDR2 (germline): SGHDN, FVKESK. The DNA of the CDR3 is TGTGCCAGCAGCCAAGTGGGAGCTAGCTACAATGAGCAGTTCTTC. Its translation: CASSQVGASYNEQFF.

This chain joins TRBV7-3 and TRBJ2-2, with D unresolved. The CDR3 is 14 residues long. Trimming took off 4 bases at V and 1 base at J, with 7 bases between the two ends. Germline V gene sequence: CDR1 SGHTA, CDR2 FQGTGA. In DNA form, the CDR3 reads TGTGCCAGCAGCTCCGCAGTGAACACCGGGGAGCTGTTTTTT. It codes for CASSSAVNTGELFF.

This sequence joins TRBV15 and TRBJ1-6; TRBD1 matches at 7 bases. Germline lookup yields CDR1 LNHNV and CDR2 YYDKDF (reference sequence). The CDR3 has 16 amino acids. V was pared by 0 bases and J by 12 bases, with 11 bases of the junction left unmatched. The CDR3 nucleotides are TGTGCCACCAGCAGAGATCAGGACAGGTTTTCGAAACCCCTCCACTTT. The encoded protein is CATSRDQDRFSKPLHF.

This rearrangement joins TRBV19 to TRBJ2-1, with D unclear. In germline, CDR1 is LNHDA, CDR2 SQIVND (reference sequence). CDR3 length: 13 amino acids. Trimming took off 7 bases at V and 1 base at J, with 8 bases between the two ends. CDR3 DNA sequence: TGTGCCAGTAAGGTTGCTTCCTACAATGAGCAGTTCTTC. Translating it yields CASKVASYNEQFF.

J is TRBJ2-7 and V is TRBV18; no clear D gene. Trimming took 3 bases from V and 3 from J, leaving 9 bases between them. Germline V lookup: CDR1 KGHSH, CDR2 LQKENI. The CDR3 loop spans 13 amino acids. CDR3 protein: CASSPDTIYEQYF. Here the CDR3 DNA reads TGTGCCAGCTCACCCGACACAATCTACGAGCAGTACTTC.

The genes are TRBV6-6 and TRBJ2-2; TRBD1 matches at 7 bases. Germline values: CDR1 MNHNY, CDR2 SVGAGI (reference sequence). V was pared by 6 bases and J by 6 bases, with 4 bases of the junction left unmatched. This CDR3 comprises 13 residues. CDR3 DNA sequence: TGTGCCAGCAGGAACAGGGGCGCCGGGGAGCTGTTTTTT. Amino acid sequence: CASRNRGAGELFF.

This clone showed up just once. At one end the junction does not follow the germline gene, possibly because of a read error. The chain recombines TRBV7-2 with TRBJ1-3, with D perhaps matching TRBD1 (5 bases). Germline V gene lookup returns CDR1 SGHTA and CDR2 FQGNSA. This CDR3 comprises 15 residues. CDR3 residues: CASSLVSQGGSTIYF. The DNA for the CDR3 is TGTGCCAGCAGCTTAGTGTCGCAGGGAGGAAGCACCATATATTTT. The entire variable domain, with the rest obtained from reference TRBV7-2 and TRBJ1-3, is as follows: GAGVSQSPSNKVTEKGKDVELRCDPISGHTALYWYRQSLGQGLEFLIYFQGNSAPDKSGLPSDRFSAERTGGSVSTLTIQRTQQEDSAVYLCASSLVSQGGSTIYFGEGSWLTVV.

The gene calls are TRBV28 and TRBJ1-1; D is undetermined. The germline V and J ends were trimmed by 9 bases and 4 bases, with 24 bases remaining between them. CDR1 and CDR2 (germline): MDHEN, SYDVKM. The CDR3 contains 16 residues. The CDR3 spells CASLRSAPGKGTEAFF. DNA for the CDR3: TGTGCCAGTTTAAGGTCGGCCCCGGGTAAGGGCACTGAAGCTTTCTTT.

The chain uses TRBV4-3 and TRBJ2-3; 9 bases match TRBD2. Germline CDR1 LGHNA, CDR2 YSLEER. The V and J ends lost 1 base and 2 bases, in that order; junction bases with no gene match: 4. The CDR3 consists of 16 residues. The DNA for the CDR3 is TGCGCCAGCAGCCAAGTTAGCGGGGGTGTCACAGATACGCAGTATTTT. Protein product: CASSQVSGGVTDTQYF.

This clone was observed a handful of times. CDR3 sequence (DNA): TGTGCCAGTAGGATCCCGGGAGCCGGGGAGCAGTACTTC. Protein sequence: CASRIPGAGEQYF. This chain connects TRBV19 to TRBJ2-7; D possibly corresponds to TRBD2 (6 bases). This CDR3 is built from 13 residues. The V gene lost 6 bases and the J gene lost 7 bases, with 16 bases spanning the gap. The germline V gene encodes CDR1 LNHDA and CDR2 SQIVND (reference sequence).

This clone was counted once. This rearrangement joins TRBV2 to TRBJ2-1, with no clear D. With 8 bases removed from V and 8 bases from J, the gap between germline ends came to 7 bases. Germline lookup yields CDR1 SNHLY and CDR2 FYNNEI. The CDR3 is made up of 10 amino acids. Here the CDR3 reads CASGLYEQFF. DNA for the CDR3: TGTGCCAGCGGCCTCTATGAGCAGTTCTTC.

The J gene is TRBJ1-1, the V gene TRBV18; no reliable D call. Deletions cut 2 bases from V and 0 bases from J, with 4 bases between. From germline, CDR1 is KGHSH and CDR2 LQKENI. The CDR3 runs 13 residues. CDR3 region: CASSPSLNTEAFF. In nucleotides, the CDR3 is TGTGCCAGCTCACCAAGTCTGAACACTGAAGCTTTCTTT.

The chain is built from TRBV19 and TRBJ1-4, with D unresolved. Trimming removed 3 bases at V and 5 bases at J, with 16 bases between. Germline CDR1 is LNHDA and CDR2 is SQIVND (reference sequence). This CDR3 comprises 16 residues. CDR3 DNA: TGTGCCAGTAGTATTCGAAGACTCGACCCCAATGAAAAACTGTTTTTT. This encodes CASSIRRLDPNEKLFF.

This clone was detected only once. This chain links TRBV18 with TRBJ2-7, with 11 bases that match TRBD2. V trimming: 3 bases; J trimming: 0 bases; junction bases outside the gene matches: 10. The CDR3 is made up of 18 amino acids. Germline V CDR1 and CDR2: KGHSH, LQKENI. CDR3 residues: CASSPRLAGGRSSYEQYF. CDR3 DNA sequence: TGTGCCAGCTCACCGCGGCTAGCGGGGGGCCGAAGCTCCTACGAGCAGTACTTC. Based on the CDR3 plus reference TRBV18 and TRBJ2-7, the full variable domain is NAGVMQNPRHLVRRRGQEARLRCSPMKGHSHVYWYRQLPEEGLKFMVYLQKENIIDESGMPKERFSAEFPKEGPSILRIQQVVRGDSAAYFCASSPRLAGGRSSYEQYFGPGTRLTVT.

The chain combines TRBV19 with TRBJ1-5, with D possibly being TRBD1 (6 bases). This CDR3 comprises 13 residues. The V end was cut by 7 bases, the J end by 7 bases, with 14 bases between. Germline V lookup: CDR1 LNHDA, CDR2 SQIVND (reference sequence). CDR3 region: CASKGGRGQPQHF. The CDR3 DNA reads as TGTGCCAGTAAAGGGGGTCGAGGGCAGCCCCAGCATTTT.

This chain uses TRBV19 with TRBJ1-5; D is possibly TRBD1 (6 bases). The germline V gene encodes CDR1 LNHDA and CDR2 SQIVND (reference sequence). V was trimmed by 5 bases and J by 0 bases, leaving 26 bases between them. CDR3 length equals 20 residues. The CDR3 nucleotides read TGTGCCAGTAGTTCTACCCCCTACAGGGCGATCCCAGATAGCAATCAGCCCCAGCATTTT. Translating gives CASSSTPYRAIPDSNQPQHF.

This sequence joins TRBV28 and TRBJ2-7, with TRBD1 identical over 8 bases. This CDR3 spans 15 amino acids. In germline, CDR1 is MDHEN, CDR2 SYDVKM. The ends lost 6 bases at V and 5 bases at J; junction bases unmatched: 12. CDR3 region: CASRVPLSGGHEQYF. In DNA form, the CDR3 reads TGTGCCAGCAGAGTTCCCCTGTCAGGGGGCCACGAGCAGTACTTC.

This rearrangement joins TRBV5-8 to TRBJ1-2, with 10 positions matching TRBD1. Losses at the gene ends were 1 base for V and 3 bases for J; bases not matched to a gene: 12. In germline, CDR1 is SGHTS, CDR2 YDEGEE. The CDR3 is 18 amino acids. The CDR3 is CASSLFMGQGSYDYGYTF. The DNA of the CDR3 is TGTGCCAGCAGCTTGTTCATGGGACAGGGGTCGTACGACTATGGCTACACCTTC.

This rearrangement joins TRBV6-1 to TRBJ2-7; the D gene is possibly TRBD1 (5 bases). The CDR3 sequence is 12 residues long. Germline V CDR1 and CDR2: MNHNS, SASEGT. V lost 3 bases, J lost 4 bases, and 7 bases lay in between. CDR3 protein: CASSDPGYEQYF. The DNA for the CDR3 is TGTGCCAGCAGTGATCCAGGGTACGAGCAGTACTTC.

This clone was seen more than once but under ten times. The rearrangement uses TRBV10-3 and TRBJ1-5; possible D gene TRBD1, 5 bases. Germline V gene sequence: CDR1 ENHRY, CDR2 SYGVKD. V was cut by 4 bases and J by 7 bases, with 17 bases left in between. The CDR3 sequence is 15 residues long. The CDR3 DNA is TGTGCCATCAGTGCCGAGGGACGTCTCGACCAGCCCCAGCATTTT. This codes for CAISAEGRLDQPQHF.

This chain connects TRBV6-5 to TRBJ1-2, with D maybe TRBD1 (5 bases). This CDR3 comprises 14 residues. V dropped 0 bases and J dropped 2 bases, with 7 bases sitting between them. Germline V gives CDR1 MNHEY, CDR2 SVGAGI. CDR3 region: CASSYSGGNYGYTF. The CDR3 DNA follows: TGTGCCAGCAGTTACTCGGGGGGGAACTATGGCTACACCTTC.

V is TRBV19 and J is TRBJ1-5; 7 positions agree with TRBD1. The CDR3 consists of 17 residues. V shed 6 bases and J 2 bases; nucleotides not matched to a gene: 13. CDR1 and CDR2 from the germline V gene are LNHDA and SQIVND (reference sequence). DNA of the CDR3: TGTGCCAGTAGGGGAGGGACAGCCTCTCGAGGCAATCAGCCCCAGCATTTT. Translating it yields CASRGGTASRGNQPQHF.

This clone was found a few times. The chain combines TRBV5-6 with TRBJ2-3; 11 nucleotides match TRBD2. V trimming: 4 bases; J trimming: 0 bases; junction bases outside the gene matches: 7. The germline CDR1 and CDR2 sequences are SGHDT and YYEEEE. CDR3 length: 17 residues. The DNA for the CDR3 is TGTGCCAGCAGCGGCTTAGCGGGGGGGCCTAGCACAGATACGCAGTATTTT. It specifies CASSGLAGGPSTDTQYF.